This T cell receptor beta chain was retrieved from a study of CD8 T cells in Susac syndrome. RNA was extracted with the RNeasy kit, and a quantity of about 0.45 to 1 ug was reverse transcribed using random hexamers. TCRdb used MiXCR to reprocess the immunoSEQ multiplex PCR reads, holding one entry per CDR3 protein. Here the sample spans roughly 120,000 distinct CDR3 sequences, less than 95% being singletons. Germline-derived CDR1 and CDR2 are GTSNPN and SVGIG (reference sequence). V lost 2 bases, J lost 0 bases, and 8 bases lay in between. The CDR3 extends over 15 amino acids. The receptor's source is a human donor in good health. Sequenced: CD4+ T cells from PBMCs. This chain connects TRBV30 to TRBJ2-6; the D gene is possibly TRBD1 (5 bases). The CDR3 DNA sequence: TGTGCCTGGAGTTGGGGCGGCTCTGGGGCCAACGTCCTGACTTTC. It is translated as CAWSWGGSGANVLTF. Supplemented by reference TRBV30 and TRBJ2-6, the full variable domain reads SQTIHQWPATLVQPVGSPLSLECTVEGTSNPNLYWYRQAAGRGLQLLFYSVGIGQISSEVPQNLSASRPQDRQFILSSKKLLLSDSGFYLCAWSWGGSGANVLTFGAGSRLTVL.